The present T cell receptor beta chain was sequenced within a study of cytomegalovirus exposure and HLA in healthy donors. Study overall: From 150 million to 200 million T cells, an earlier analysis saw roughly 120 million unique TCR beta sequences. For the approximately 430 genotyped donors, approximately 82% fell within the Caucasian-associated ancestry cluster.

The CDR3 runs to 14 residues. The germline CDR1 and CDR2 sequences are SGHNT and YYREEE (reference sequence). Unmatched junction bases numbered 3, after V lost 2 bases and J lost 4 bases. The primer mix had 60 Vbeta and 13 Jbeta primers. The method was immunoSEQ multiplex PCR; TCRdb's version includes in-frame clones alone and lacks a portion of them. This sample's table has 80,000 to 100,000 clones. Remarks on this clone: The antigen remains unidentified.

Study outcomes and limitations: In vitro assays verified that three CMV-associated chains recognized CMV antigens specifically. Later, an analysis showed that TCR beta chains associated with HLA were more clonally expanded than others that were equally common.

Sequenced input: PBMCs. The TCR sequence derives from a man aged 45-65 years in good health and CMV-seropositive. J is TRBJ1-1 and V is TRBV5-4, with TRBD1 identical over 9 bases. The CDR3 reads CASSFNRGLTEAFF. CDR3 sequence (DNA): TGTGCCAGCAGCTTCAACAGGGGGCTCACTGAAGCTTTCTTT.